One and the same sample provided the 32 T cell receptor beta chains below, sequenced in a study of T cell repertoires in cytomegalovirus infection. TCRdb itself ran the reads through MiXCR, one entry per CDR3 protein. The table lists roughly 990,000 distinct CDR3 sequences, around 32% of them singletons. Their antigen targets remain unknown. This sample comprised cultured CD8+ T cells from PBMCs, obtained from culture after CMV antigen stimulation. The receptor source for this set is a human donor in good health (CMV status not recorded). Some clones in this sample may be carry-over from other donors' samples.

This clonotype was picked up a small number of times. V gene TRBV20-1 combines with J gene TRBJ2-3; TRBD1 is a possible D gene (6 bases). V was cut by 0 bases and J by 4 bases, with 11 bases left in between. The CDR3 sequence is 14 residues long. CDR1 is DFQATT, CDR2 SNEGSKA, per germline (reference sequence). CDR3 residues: CSARDTGFPDTQYF. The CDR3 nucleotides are TGCAGTGCTAGAGATACAGGGTTCCCAGATACGCAGTATTTT.

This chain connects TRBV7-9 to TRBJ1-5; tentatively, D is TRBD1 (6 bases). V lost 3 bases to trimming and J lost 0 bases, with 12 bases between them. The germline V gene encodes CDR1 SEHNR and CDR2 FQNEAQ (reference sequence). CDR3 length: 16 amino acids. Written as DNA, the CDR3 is TGTGCCAGCAGCTTCGGGGGGCGGGATAGCAATCAGCCCCAGCATTTT. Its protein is CASSFGGRDSNQPQHF. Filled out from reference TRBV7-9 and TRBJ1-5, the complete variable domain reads DTGVSQNPRHKITKRGQNVTFRCDPISEHNRLYWYRQTLGQGPEFLTYFQNEAQLEKSRLLSDRFSAERPKGSFSTLEIQRTEQGDSAMYLCASSFGGRDSNQPQHFGDGTRLSIL.

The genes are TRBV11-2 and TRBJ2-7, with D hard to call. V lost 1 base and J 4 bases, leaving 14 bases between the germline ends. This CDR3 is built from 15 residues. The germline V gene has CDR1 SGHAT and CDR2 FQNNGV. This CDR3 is CASSLVAGQPYEQYF. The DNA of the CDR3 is TGTGCCAGCAGCTTAGTGGCAGGCCAGCCTTACGAGCAGTACTTC.

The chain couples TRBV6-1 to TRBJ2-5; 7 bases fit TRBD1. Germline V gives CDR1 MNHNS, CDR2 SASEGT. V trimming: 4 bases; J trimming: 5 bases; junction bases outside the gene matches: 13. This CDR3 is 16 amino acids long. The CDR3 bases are TGTGCCAGCAGTGGGGTGGGGGACAGTCTGGCCGAGACCCAGTACTTC. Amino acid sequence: CASSGVGDSLAETQYF.

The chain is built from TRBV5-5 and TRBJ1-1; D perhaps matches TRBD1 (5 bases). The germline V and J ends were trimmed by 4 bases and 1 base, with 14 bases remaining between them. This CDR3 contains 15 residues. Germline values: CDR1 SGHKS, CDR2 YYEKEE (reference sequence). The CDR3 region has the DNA TGTGCCAGCAGCCGACTGGGGGGGAAGAACACTGAAGCTTTCTTT. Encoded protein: CASSRLGGKNTEAFF.

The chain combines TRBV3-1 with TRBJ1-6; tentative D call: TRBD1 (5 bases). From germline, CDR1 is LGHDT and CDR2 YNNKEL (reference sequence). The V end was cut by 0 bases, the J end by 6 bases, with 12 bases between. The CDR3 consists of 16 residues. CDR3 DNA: TGTGCCAGCAGCCAAGAAGGGACGCCGGGTAATTCACCCCTCCACTTT. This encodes CASSQEGTPGNSPLHF.

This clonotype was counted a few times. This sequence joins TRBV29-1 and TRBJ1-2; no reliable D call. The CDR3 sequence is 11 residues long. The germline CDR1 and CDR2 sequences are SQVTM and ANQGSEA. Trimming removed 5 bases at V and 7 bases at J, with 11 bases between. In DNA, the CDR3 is TGCAGCGTTATGGTAACTGGTGGCTACACCTTC. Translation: CSVMVTGGYTF.

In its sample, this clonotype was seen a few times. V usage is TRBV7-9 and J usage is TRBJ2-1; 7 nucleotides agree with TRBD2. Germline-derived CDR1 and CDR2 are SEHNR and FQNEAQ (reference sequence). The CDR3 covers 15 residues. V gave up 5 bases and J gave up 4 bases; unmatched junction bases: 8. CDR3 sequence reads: CASSPAGVFYNEQFF. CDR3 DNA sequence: TGTGCCAGCAGCCCTGCGGGGGTCTTTTACAATGAGCAGTTCTTC. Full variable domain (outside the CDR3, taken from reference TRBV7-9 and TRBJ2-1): DTGVSQNPRHKITKRGQNVTFRCDPISEHNRLYWYRQTLGQGPEFLTYFQNEAQLEKSRLLSDRFSAERPKGSFSTLEIQRTEQGDSAMYLCASSPAGVFYNEQFFGPGTRLTVL.

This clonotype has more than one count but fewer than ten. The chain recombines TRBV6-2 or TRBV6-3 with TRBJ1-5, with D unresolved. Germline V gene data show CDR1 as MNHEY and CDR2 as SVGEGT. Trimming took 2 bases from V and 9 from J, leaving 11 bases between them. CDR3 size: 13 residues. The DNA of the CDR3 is TGTGCCAGCAGTTACATTTTTGGAAGGCCCCAGCATTTT. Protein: CASSYIFGRPQHF.

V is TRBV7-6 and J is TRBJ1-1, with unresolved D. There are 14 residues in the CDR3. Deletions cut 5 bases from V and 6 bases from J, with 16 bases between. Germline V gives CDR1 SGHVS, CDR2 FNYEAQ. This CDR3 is CASSLTARVAEAFF. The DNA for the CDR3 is TGTGCCAGCAGCCTAACCGCTCGGGTCGCTGAAGCTTTCTTT.

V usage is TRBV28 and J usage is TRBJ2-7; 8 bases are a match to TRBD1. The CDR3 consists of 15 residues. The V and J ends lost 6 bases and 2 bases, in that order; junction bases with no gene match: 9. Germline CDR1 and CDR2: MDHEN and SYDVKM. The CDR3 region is CASSSRQGLPYEQYF. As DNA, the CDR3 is TGTGCCAGCAGCTCTCGACAGGGGCTTCCCTACGAGCAGTACTTC. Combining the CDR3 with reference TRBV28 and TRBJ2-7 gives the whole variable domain DVKVTQSSRYLVKRTGEKVFLECVQDMDHENMFWYRQDPGLGLRLIYFSYDVKMKEKGDIPEGYSVSREKKERFSLILESASTNQTSMYLCASSSRQGLPYEQYFGPGTRLTVT.

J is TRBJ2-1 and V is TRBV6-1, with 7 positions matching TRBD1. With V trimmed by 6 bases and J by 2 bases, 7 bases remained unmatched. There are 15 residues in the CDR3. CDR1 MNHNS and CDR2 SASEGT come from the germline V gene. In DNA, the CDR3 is TGTGCCAGCAGCTGGACAGGAGACACCTACAATGAGCAGTTCTTC. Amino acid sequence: CASSWTGDTYNEQFF.

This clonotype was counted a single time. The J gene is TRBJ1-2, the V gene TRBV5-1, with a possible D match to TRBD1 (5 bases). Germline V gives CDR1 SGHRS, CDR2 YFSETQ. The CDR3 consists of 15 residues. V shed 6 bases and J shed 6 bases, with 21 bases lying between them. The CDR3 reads CASTIGRGALDGYTF. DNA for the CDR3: TGCGCCAGCACCATAGGAAGAGGGGCCCTGGATGGCTACACCTTC.

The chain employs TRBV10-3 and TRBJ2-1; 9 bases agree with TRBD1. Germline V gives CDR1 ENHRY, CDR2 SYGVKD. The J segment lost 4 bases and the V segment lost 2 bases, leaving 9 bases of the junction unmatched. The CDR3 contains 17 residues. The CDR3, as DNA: TGTGCCATCAGTGAGGACAGGGGGGGGACCATATACAATGAGCAGTTCTTC. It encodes CAISEDRGGTIYNEQFF.

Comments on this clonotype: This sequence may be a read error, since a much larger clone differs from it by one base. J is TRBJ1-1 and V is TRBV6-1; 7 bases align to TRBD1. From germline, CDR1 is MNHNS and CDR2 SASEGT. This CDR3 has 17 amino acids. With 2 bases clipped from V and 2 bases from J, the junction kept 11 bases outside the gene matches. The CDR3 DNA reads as TGTGCCAGCAGTGAAAGTCGAACAGGGGAGATTAACACTGAAGCTTTCTTT. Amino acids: CASSESRTGEINTEAFF.

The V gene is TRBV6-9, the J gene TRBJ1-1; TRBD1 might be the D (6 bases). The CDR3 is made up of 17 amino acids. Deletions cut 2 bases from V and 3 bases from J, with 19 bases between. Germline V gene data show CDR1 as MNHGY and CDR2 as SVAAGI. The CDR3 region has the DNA TGTGCCAGCAGTTATCGGTTTAACAGGGTGGAGGACACTGAAGCTTTCTTT. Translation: CASSYRFNRVEDTEAFF.

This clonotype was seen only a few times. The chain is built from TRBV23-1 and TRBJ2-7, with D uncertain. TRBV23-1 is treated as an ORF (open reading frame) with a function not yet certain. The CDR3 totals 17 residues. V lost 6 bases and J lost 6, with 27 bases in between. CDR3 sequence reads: CASSLPRVGYLSREQYV. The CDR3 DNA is TGCGCCAGCAGCCTCCCCCGGGTGGGCTATTTGTCGCGCGAGCAGTACGTC.

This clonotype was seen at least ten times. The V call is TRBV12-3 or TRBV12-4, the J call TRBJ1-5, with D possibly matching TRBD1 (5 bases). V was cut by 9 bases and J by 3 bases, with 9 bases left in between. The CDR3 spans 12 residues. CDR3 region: CASAGNNQPQHF. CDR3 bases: TGTGCCAGTGCAGGGAACAATCAGCCCCAGCATTTT.

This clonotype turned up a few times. CDR3 sequence: CASSYSRDRGDYTEAFF. The CDR3 DNA follows: TGTGCCAGCAGTTACTCACGGGACAGGGGCGATTACACTGAAGCTTTCTTT. The rearrangement joins TRBV6-6 to TRBJ1-1; 10 positions agree with TRBD1. Germline CDR1 is MNHNY and CDR2 is SVGAGI (reference sequence). V shed 0 bases, J shed 3 bases, and the junction held 7 bases outside the gene matches. The length of the CDR3 is 17 residues.

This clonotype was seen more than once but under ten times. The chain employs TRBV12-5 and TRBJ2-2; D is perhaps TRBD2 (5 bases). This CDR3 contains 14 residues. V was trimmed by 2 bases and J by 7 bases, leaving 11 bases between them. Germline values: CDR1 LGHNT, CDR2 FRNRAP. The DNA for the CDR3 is TGTGCTAGTGGTTTGAGGGCTCGGGACGGGGAGCTGTTTTTT. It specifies CASGLRARDGELFF.

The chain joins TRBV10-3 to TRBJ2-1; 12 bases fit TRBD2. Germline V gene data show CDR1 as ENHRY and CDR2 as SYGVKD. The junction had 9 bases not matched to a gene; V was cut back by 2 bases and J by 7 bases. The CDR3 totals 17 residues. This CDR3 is CAISEASSGGASNEQFF. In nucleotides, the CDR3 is TGTGCCATCAGTGAGGCCTCTAGCGGGGGGGCCTCGAATGAGCAGTTCTTC.

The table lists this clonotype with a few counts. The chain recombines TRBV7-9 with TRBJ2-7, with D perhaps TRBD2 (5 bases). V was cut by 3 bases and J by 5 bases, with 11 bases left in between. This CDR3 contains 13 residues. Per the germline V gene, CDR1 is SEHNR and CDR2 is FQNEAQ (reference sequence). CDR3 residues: CASSFYSSDEQYF. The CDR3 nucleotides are TGTGCCAGCAGCTTTTACAGTAGCGACGAGCAGTACTTC.

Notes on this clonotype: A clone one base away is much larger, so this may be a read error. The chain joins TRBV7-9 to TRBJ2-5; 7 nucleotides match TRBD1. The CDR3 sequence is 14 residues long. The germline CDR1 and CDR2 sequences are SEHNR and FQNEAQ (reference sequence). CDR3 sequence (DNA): TGTGCCAACAGCTTACAGGGGTCACAGGAGACCCAGTACTTC. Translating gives CANSLQGSQETQYF.

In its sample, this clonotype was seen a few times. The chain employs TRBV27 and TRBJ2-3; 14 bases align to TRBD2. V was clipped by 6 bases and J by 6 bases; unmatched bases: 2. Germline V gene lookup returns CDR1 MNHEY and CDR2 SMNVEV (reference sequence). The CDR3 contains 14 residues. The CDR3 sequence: CASSGLAGGDTQYF. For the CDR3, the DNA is TGTGCCAGCAGCGGACTAGCGGGGGGCGATACGCAGTATTTT.

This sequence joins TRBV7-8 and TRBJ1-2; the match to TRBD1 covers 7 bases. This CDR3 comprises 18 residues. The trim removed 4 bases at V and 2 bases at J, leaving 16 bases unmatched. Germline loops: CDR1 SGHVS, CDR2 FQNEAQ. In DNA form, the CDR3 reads TGTGCCAGCAGCTCACGCAGTAGACCAGACAGGGTAAACTATGGCTACACCTTC. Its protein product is CASSSRSRPDRVNYGYTF.

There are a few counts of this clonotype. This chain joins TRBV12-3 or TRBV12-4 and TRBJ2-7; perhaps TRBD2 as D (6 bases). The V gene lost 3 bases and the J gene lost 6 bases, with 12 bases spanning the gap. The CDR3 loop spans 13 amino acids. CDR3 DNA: TGTGCCAGCAGTTTGGGAGGACCCCGCGAGCAGTACGTC. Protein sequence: CASSLGGPREQYV.

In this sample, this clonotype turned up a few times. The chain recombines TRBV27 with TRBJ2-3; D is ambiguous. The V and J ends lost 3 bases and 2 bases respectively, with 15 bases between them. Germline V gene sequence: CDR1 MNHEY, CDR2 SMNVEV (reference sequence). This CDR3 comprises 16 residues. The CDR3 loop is CASSFVGGSYTDTQYF. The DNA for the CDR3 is TGTGCCAGCAGTTTTGTAGGTGGTTCTTACACAGATACGCAGTATTTT.

CDR3 residues: CASSPGEKSTDTQYF. CDR3 bases: TGTGCCAGCTCACCAGGGGAGAAGAGCACAGATACGCAGTATTTT. The chain couples TRBV18 to TRBJ2-3, with D possibly being TRBD2 (5 bases). The CDR3 length is 15 residues. Trimming stripped 2 bases from V and 0 bases from J, with 9 bases between. CDR1 KGHSH and CDR2 LQKENI come from the germline V gene.

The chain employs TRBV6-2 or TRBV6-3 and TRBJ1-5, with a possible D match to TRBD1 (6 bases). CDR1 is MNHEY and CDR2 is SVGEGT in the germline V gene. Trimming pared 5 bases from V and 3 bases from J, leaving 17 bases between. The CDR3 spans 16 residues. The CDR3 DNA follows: TGTGCCAGCAGTGCCCGACAGGAGGGTGACAATCAGCCCCAGCATTTT. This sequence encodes CASSARQEGDNQPQHF.

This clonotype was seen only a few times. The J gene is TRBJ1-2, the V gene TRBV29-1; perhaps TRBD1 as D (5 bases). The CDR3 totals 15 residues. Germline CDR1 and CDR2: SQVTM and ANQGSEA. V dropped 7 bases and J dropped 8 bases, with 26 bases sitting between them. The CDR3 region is CSAISGTSAGGGYTF. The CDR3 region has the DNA TGCAGCGCTATTTCCGGGACGAGCGCCGGAGGGGGCTACACCTTC.

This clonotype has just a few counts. The CDR3 region is CASSYNAGANTEAFF. CDR3 sequence (DNA): TGTGCCAGCAGTTACAACGCCGGGGCCAACACTGAAGCTTTCTTT. The chain has TRBV6-2 or TRBV6-3 and TRBJ1-1; D is perhaps TRBD1 (5 bases). Germline V gene sequence: CDR1 MNHEY, CDR2 SVGEGT. Trimming took 2 bases from V and 2 from J, leaving 12 bases between them. The CDR3 has 15 amino acids.

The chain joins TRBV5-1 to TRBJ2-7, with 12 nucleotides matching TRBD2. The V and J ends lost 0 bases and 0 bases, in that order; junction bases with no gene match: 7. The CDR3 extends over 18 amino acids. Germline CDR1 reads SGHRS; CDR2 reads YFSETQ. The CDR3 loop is CASSLGASGGDLSYEQYV. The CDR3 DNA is TGCGCCAGCAGCTTGGGAGCTAGCGGGGGGGATCTCTCCTACGAGCAGTACGTC.